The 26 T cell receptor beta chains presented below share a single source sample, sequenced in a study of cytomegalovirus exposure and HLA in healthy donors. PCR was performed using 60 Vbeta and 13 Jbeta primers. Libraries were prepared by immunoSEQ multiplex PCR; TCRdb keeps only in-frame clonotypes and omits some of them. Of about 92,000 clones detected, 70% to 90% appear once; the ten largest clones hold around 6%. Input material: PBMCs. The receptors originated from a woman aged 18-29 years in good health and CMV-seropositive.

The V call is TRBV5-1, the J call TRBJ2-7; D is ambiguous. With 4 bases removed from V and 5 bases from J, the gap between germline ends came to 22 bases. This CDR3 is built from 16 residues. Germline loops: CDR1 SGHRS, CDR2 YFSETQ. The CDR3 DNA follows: TGCGCCAGCAGCCCTTTCAGCCTCTTCGGTACTAACGAGCAGTACTTC. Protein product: CASSPFSLFGTNEQYF.

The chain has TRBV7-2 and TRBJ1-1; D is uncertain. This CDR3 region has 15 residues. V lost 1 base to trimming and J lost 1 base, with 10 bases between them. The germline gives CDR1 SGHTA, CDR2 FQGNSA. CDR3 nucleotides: TGTGCCAGCAGCTTAGATCCACTTAGGAACACTGAAGCTTTCTTT. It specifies CASSLDPLRNTEAFF.

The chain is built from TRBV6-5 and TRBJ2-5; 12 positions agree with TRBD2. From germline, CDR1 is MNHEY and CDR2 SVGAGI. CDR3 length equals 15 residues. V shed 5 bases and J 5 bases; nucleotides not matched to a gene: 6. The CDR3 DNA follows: TGTGCCAGCAGTCCCGGACTAGCGGGGACGGAGACCCAGTACTTC. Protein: CASSPGLAGTETQYF.

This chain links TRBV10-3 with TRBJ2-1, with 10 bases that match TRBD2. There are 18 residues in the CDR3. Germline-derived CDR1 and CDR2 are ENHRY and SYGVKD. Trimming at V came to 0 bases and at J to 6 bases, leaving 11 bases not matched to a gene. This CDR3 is CAISESLLVLAGVNEQFF. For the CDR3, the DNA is TGTGCCATCAGTGAGTCTCTGCTCGTCCTAGCGGGAGTCAATGAGCAGTTCTTC.

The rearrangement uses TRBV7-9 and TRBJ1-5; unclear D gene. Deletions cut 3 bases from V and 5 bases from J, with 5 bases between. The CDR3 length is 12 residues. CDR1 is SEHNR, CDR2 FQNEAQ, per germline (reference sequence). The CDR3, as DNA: TGTGCCAGCAGCTTCAACTATCAGCCCCAGCATTTT. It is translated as CASSFNYQPQHF.

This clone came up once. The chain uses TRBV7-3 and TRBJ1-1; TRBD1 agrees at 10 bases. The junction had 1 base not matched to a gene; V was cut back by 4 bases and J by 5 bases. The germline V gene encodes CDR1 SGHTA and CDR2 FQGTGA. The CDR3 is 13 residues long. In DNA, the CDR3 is TGTGCCAGCAGCTCGGACAGGGGGACTGAAGCTTTCTTT. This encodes CASSSDRGTEAFF.

CDR3 residues: CASSSGGPVYEQYF. The CDR3 DNA reads TGCGCCAGCAGCTCGGGAGGGCCTGTTTACGAGCAGTACTTC. This chain uses TRBV5-1 with TRBJ2-7; 8 nucleotides match TRBD2. Germline CDR1 is SGHRS and CDR2 is YFSETQ. The length of the CDR3 is 14 residues. Unmatched junction bases numbered 6, after V lost 3 bases and J lost 4 bases.

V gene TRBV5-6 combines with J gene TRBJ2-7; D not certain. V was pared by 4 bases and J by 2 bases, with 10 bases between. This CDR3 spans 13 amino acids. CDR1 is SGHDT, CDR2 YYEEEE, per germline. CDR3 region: CASSPTAAYEQYF. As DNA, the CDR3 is TGTGCCAGCAGCCCAACAGCCGCCTACGAGCAGTACTTC. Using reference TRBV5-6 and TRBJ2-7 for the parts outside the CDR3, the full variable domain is DAGVTQSPTHLIKTRGQQVTLRCSPKSGHDTVSWYQQALGQGPQFIFQYYEEEERQRGNFPDRFSGHQFPNYSSELNVNALLLGDSALYLCASSPTAAYEQYFGPGTRLTVT.

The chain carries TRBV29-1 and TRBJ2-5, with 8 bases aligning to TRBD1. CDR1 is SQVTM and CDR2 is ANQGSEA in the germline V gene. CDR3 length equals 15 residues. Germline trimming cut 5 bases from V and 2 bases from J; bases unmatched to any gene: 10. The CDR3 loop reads CSVIRTGQLQETQYF. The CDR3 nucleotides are TGCAGCGTTATACGGACAGGGCAATTGCAAGAGACCCAGTACTTC.

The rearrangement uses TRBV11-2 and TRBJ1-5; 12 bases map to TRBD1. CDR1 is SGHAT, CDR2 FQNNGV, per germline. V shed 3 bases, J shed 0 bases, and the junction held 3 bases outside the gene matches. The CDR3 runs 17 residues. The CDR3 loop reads CASSLGQGAYSNQPQHF. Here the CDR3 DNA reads TGTGCCAGCAGCTTGGGACAGGGGGCTTATAGCAATCAGCCCCAGCATTTT. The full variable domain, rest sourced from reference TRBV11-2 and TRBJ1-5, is EAGVAQSPRYKIIEKRQSVAFWCNPISGHATLYWYQQILGQGPKLLIQFQNNGVVDDSQLPKDRFSAERLKGVDSTLKIQPAKLEDSAVYLCASSLGQGAYSNQPQHFGDGTRLSIL.

The CDR3 sequence: CASSYSLAGGRDTQYF. The CDR3 DNA follows: TGTGCCAGCAGTTACAGCCTAGCGGGAGGTAGGGATACGCAGTATTTT. The chain links TRBV6-5 to TRBJ2-3, with 11 bases that match TRBD2. The CDR3 covers 16 residues. Germline CDR1 and CDR2: MNHEY and SVGAGI. Germline trimming cut 2 bases from V and 6 bases from J; bases unmatched to any gene: 7.

CDR3: CASSYSNRGLNGYTF. CDR3 bases: TGTGCCAGCAGTTACTCGAACAGGGGGCTGAATGGCTACACCTTC. The chain carries TRBV6-5 and TRBJ1-2; TRBD1 matches 9 bases. The CDR3 loop spans 15 amino acids. CDR1 MNHEY and CDR2 SVGAGI come from the germline V gene. The trim removed 0 bases at V and 6 bases at J, leaving 5 bases unmatched.

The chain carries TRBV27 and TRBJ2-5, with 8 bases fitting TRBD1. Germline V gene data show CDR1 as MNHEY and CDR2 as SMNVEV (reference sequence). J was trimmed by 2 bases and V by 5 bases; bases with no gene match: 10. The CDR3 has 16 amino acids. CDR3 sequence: CASSPRTGLFQETQYF. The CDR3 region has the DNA TGTGCCAGCAGTCCCAGGACAGGGTTGTTTCAAGAGACCCAGTACTTC.

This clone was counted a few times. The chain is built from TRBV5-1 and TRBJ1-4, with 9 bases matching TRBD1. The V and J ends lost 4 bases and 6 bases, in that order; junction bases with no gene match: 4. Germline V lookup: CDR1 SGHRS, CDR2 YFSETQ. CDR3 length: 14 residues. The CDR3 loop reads CASSVTGGYEKLFF. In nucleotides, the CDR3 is TGCGCCAGCAGCGTGACAGGGGGATATGAAAAACTGTTTTTT.

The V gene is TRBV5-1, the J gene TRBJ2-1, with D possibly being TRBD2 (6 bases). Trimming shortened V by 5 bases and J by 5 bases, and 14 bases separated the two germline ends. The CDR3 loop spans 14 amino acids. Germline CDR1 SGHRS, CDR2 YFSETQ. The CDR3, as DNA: TGCGCCAGCAGTGCGGGAAGGGCAGACAATGAGCAGTTCTTC. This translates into CASSAGRADNEQFF.

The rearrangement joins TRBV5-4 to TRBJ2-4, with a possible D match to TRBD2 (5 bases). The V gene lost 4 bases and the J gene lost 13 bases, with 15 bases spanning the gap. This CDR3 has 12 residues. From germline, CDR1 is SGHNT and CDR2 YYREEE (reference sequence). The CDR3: CASSLPPGNQYF. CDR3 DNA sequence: TGTGCCAGCAGCCTACCGCCGGGAAACCAGTACTTC.

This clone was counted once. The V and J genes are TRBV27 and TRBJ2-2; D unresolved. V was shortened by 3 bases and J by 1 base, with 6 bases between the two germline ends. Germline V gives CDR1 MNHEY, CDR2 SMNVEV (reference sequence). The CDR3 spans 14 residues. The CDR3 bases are TGTGCCAGCAGTTTCGGCGGGAACACCGGGGAGCTGTTTTTT. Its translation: CASSFGGNTGELFF.

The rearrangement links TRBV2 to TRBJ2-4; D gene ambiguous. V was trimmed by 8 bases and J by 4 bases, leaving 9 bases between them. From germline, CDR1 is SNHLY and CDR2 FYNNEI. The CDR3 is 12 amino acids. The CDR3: CASSPRKNIQYF. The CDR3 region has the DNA TGTGCCAGCTCACCTAGGAAAAACATTCAGTACTTC.

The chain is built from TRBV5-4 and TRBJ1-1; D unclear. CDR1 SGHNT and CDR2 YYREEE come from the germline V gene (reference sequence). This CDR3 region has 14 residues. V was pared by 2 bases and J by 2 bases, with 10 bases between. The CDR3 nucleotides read TGTGCCAGCAGCTTCAAAGAACATAACACTGAAGCTTTCTTT. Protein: CASSFKEHNTEAFF.

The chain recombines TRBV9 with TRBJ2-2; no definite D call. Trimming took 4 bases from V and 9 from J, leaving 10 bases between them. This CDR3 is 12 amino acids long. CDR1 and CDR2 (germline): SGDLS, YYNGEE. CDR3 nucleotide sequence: TGTGCCAGCAGCAACGGTGACTGGGAGCTGTTTTTT. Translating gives CASSNGDWELFF.

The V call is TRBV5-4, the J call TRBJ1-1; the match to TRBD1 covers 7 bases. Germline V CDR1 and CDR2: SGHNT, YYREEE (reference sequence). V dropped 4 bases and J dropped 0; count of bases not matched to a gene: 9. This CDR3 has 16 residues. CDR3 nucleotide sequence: TGTGCCAGCAGCCCGCGCCTGACAGGGATGAACACTGAAGCTTTCTTT. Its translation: CASSPRLTGMNTEAFF.

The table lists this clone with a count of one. This CDR3 is CASSYSGQGIEAFF. CDR3 nucleotides: TGTGCCAGCAGTTACTCGGGACAGGGGATTGAAGCTTTCTTT. V usage is TRBV6-5 and J usage is TRBJ1-1; 10 nucleotides agree with TRBD1. Looked up from germline, CDR1 is MNHEY and CDR2 is SVGAGI. The CDR3 has 14 amino acids. V lost 0 bases and J lost 7; bases outside the gene matches: 2.

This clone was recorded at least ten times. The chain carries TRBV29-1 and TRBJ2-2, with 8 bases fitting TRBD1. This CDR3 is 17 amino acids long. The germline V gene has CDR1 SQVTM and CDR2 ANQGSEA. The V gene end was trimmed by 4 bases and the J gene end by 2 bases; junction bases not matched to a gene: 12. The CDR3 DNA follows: TGCAGCGTTGTCTGGGGGAAGGGACAGGTCAACACCGGGGAGCTGTTTTTT. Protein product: CSVVWGKGQVNTGELFF.

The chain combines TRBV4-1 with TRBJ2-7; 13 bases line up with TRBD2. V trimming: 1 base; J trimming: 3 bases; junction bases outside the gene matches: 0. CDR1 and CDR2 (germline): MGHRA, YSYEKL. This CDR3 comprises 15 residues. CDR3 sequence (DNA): TGCGCCAGCAGCCAAGGACTAGCGGGAGGCTACGAGCAGTACTTC. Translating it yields CASSQGLAGGYEQYF.

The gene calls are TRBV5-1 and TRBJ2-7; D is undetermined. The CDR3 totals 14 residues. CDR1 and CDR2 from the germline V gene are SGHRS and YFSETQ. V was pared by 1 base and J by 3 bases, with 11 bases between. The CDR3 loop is CASSLLHNDYEQYF. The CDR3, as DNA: TGCGCCAGCAGCTTGTTGCACAACGACTACGAGCAGTACTTC.

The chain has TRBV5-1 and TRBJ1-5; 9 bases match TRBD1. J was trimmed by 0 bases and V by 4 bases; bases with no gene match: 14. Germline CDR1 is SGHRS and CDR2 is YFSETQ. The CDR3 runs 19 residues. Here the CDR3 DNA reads TGCGCCAGCAGCCCAGGGGCTACTCGGACAGGGGATAGCAATCAGCCCCAGCATTTT. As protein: CASSPGATRTGDSNQPQHF.